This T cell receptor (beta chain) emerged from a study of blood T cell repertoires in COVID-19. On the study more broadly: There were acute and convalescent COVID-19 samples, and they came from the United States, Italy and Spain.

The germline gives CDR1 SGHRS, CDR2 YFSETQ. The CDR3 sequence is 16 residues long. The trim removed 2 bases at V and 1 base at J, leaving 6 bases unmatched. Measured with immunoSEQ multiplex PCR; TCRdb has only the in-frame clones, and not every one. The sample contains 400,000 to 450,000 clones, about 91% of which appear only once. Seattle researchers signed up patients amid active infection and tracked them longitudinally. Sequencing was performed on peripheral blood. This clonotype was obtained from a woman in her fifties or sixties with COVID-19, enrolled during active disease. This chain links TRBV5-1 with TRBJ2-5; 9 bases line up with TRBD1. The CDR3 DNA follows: TGCGCCAGCAGCTTTCTCGGGACAGGGACCCAAGAGACCCAGTACTTC. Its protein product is CASSFLGTGTQETQYF.